The source of this TCR beta chain is a study of T cells after posttransplantation cyclophosphamide. Sequenced by immunoSEQ multiplex PCR; TCRdb stores in-frame clones only, minus some. The sample contains tens of thousands of clones, none of them singletons. This clone has a handful of counts. Deletions cut 4 bases from V and 5 bases from J, with 5 bases between. From germline, CDR1 is KGHSY and CDR2 FQNENV. This CDR3 has 11 amino acids. Sequenced sample: PBMCs. The TCR sequence derives from a man aged 50-59 years in good health, CMV-negative, and a related stem cell transplant donor. This sequence joins TRBV16 and TRBJ2-5, with a weak D call TRBD1 (5 bases). The CDR3 DNA reads as TGTGCCAGCAGCCGACAGGAGACCCAGTACTTC. Its protein is CASSRQETQYF.